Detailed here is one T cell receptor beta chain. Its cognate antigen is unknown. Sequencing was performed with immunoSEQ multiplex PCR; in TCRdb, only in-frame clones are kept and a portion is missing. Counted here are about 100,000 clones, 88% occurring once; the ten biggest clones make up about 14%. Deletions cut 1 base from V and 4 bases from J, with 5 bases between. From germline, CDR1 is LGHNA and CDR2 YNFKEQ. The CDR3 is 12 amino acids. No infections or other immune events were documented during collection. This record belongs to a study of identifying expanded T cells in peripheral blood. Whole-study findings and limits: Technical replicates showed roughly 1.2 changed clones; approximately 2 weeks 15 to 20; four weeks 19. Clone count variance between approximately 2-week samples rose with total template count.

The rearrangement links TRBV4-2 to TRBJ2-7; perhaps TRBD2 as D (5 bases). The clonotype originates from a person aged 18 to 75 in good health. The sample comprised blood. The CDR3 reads CASSQGGYEQYF. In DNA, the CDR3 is TGTGCCAGCAGCCAAGGCGGGTACGAGCAGTACTTC.